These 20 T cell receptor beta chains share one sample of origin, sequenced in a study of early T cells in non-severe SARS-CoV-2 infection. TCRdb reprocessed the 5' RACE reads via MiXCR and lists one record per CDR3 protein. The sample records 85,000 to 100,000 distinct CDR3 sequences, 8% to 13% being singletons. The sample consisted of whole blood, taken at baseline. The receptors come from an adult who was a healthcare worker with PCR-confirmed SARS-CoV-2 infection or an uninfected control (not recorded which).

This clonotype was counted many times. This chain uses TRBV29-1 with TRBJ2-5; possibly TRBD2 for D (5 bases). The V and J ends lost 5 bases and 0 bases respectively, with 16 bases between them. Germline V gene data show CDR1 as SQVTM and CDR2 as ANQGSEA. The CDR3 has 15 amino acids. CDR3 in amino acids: CSVQWGGGNQETQYF. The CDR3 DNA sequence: TGCAGCGTTCAATGGGGTGGAGGCAACCAAGAGACCCAGTACTTC.

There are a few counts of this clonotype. The CDR3, as DNA: TGCAGTGCTAGGGCTAGCTTCGAGCAGTACTTC. Its protein product is CSARASFEQYF. The rearrangement uses TRBV20-1 and TRBJ2-7; D possibly corresponds to TRBD2 (5 bases). The V end was cut by 3 bases, the J end by 6 bases, with 9 bases between. This CDR3 is built from 11 residues. In germline, CDR1 is DFQATT, CDR2 SNEGSKA (reference sequence).

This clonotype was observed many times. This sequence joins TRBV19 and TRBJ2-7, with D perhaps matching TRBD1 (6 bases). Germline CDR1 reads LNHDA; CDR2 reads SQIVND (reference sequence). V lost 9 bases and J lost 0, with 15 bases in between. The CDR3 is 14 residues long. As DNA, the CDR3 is TGTGCCAGCGGTACAGGGACCAGCTCCTACGAGCAGTACTTC. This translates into CASGTGTSSYEQYF.

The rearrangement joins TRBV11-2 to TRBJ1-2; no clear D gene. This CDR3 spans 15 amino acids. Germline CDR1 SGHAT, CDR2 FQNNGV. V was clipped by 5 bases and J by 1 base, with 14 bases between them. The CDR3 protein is CASSPPGRFNYGYTF. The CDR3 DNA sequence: TGTGCCAGCAGCCCACCGGGCAGGTTTAACTATGGCTACACCTTC.

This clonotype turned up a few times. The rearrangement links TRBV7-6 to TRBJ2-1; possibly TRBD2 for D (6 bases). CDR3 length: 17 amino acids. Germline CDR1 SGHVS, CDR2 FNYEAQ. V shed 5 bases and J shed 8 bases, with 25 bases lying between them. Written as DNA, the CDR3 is TGTGCCAGCAGCCCCCCCAGGTTCGAGCGGGTAAGCCATGAGCAGTTCTTC. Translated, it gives CASSPPRFERVSHEQFF.

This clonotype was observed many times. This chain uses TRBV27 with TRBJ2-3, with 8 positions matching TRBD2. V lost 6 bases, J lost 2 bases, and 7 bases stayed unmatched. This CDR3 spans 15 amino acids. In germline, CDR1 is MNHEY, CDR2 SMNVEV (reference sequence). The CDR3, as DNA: TGTGCCAGCAGGCGAGCGGGAGTTCCCACAGATACGCAGTATTTT. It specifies CASRRAGVPTDTQYF.

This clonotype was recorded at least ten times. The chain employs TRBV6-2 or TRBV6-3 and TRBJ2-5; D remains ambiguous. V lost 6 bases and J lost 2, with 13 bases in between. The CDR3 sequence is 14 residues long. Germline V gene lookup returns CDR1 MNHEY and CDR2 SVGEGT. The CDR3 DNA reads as TGTGCCAGCAGCTTCGACCCGACACAAGAGACCCAGTACTTC. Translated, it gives CASSFDPTQETQYF.

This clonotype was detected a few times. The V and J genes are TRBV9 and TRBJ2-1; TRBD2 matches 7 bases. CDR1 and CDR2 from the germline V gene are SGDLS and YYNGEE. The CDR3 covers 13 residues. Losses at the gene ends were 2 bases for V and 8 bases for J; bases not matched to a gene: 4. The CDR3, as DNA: TGTGCCAGCAGCGTGTGGGGAGGGCATGAGCAGTTCTTC. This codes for CASSVWGGHEQFF.

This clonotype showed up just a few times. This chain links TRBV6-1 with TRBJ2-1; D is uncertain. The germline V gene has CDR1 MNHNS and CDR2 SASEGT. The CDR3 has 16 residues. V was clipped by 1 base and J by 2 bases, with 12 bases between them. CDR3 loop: CASSEGLGPPYNEQFF. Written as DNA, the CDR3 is TGTGCCAGCAGTGAAGGGTTAGGCCCCCCCTACAATGAGCAGTTCTTC.

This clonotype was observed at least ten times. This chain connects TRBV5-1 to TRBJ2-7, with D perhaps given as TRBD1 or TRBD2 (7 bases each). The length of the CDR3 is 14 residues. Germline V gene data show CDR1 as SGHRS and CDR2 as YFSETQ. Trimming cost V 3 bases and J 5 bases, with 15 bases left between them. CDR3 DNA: TGCGCCAGCAGCTCGACAGGGAGGGGAAACGAGCAGTACTTC. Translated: CASSSTGRGNEQYF.

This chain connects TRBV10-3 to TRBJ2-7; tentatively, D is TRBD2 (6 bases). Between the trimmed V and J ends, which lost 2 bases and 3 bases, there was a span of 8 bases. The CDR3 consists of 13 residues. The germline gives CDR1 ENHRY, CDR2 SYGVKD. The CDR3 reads CAISEPSVYEQYF. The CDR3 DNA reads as TGTGCCATCAGTGAGCCTAGCGTCTACGAGCAGTACTTC.

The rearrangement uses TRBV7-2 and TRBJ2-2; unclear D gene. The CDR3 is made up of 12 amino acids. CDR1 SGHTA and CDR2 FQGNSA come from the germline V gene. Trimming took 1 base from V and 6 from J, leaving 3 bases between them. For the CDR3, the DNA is TGTGCCAGCAGCTTAGACTCCGGGGAGCTGTTTTTT. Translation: CASSLDSGELFF.

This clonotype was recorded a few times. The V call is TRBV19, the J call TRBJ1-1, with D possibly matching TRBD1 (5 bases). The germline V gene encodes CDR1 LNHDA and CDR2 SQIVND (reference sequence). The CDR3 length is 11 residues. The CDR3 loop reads CHRGKDPEAFF. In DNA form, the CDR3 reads TGTCACCGGGGGAAGGACCCTGAAGCTTTCTTT.

The CDR3 is CASSYSRGQGVRGYTF. CDR3 nucleotide sequence: TGTGCCAGCAGTTACTCGAGAGGGCAGGGAGTGCGGGGCTACACCTTC. The chain carries TRBV6-5 and TRBJ1-2, with a tentative D call TRBD1 (5 bases). V lost 0 bases and J 8 bases, leaving 19 bases between the germline ends. CDR1 and CDR2 from the germline V gene are MNHEY and SVGAGI. The CDR3 covers 16 residues.

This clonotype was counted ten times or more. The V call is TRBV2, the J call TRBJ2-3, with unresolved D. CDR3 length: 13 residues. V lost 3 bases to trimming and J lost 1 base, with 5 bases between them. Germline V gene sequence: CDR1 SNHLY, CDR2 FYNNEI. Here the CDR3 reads CASSDQRTDTQYF. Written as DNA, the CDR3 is TGTGCCAGCAGTGATCAGCGCACAGATACGCAGTATTTT. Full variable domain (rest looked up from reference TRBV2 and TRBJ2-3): EPEVTQTPSHQVTQMGQEVILRCVPISNHLYFYWYRQILGQKVEFLVSFYNNEISEKSEIFDDQFSVERPDGSNFTLKIRSTKLEDSAMYFCASSDQRTDTQYFGPGTRLTVL.

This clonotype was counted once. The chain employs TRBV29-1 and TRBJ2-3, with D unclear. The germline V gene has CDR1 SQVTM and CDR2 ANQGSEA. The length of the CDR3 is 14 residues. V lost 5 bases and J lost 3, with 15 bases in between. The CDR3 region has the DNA TGCAGCGTTTCTCGGGTCTCGGGTACAGATACGCAGTATTTT. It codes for CSVSRVSGTDTQYF.

CDR3 bases: TGTGCCAGCAGCCAACCAGGGGGGGAAAGCTCTGGAAACACCATATATTTT. As protein: CASSQPGGESSGNTIYF. The chain links TRBV3-1 to TRBJ1-3; 7 bases are a match to TRBD1. V shed 2 bases and J 0 bases; nucleotides not matched to a gene: 7. Germline values: CDR1 LGHDT, CDR2 YNNKEL (reference sequence). This CDR3 is 17 amino acids long.

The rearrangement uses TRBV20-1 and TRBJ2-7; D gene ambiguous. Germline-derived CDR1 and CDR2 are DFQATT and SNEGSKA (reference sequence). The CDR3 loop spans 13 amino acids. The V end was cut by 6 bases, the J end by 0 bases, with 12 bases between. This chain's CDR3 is CSALSEFSYEQYF. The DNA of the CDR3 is TGCAGTGCCCTGTCAGAATTCTCCTACGAGCAGTACTTC.

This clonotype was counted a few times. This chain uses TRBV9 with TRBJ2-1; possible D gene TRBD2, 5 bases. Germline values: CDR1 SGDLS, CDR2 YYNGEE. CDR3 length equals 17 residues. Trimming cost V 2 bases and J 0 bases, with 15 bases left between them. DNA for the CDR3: TGTGCCAGCAGCGTTGGTCGGGATGCGGGCTCCTACAATGAGCAGTTCTTC. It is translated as CASSVGRDAGSYNEQFF.

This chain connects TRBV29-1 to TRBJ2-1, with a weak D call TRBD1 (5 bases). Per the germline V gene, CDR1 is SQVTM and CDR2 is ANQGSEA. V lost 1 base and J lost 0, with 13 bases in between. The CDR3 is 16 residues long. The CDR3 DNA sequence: TGCAGCGTTGAAGGGACACAAAGCTACTCCTACAATGAGCAGTTCTTC. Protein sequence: CSVEGTQSYSYNEQFF.